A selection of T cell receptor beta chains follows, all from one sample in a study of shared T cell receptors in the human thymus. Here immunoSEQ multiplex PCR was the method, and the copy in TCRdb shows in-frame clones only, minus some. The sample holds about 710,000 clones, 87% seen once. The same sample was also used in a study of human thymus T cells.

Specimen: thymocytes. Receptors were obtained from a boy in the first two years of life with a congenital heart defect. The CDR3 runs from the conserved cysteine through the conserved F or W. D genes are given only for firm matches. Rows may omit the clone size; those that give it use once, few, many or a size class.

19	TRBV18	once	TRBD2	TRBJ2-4	CASSPPGLAEPLGKNIQYF	TGTGCCAGCTCACCACCAGGACTAGCGGAACCCCTTGGCAAAAACATTCAGTACTTC
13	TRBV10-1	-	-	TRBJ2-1	CASSPRGLHEQFF	TGCGCCAGCAGCCCCAGGGGTCTCCATGAGCAGTTCTTC
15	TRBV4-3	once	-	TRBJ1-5	CASSQGPGHNQPQHF	TGCGCCAGCAGCCAAGGGCCAGGGCATAATCAGCCCCAGCATTTT
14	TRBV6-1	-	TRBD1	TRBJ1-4	CASTPGQGQEKLFF	TGTGCCAGCACCCCGGGACAGGGACAGGAAAAACTGTTTTTT
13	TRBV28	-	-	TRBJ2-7	CASARDGSYEQYF	TGTGCCAGCGCGCGGGACGGATCCTACGAGCAGTACTTC
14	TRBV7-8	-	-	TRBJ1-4	CASSLRQDNEKLFF	TGTGCCAGCAGCCTAAGACAGGATAATGAAAAACTGTTTTTT
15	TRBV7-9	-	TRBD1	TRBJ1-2	CASSPRTGPNYGYTF	TGTGCCAGCAGCCCCCGGACAGGTCCTAACTATGGCTACACCTTC
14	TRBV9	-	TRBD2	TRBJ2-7	CASSAGTSKYEQYF	TGTGCCAGCAGCGCCGGGACTAGTAAGTACGAGCAGTACTTC
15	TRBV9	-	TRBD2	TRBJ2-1	CASSTQRGGFDEQFF	TGTGCCAGCAGCACCCAGCGGGGGGGCTTTGATGAGCAGTTCTTC
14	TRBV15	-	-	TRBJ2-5	CATNPGMLKETQYF	TGTGCCACTAATCCCGGGATGCTTAAAGAGACCCAGTACTTC
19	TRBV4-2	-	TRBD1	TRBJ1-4	CASSQEVPPERQGLGKLFF	TGTGCCAGCAGCCAAGAAGTTCCGCCTGAACGACAGGGGTTGGGAAAACTGTTTTTT
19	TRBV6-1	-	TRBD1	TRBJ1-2	CASSEAGTGTGGANYGYTF	TGTGCCAGCAGTGAAGCGGGGACCGGGACAGGGGGGGCCAACTATGGCTACACCTTC
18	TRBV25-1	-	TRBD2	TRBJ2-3	CASSEYRLAEGSTDTQYF	TGTGCCAGCAGTGAATATCGGCTAGCGGAAGGTAGCACAGATACGCAGTATTTT
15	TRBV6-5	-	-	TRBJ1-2	CASSYPDTPLGGYTF	TGTGCCAGCAGTTACCCGGACACCCCGCTGGGAGGCTACACCTTC
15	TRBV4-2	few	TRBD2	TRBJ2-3	CASSPRGGGTDTQYF	TGTGCCAGCAGCCCGCGCGGGGGGGGCACAGATACGCAGTATTTT
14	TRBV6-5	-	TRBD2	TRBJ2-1	CASTSGTSGGDKFF	TGTGCCAGCACCTCGGGGACTAGCGGGGGGGATAAGTTCTTC
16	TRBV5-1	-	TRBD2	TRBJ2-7	CASSLGTSGSLYEQYF	TGCGCCAGCAGCTTGGGGACTAGCGGGAGTCTTTACGAGCAGTACTTC
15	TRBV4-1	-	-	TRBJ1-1	CASSHYRAPNTEAFF	TGCGCCAGCAGCCACTACAGGGCTCCGAACACTGAAGCTTTCTTT
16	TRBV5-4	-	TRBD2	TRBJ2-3	CASSSRTSGTTDTQYF	TGTGCCAGCAGCTCCCGGACTAGCGGGACCACAGATACGCAGTATTTT
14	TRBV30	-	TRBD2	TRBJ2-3	CAWSGTSGGNTQYF	TGTGCCTGGAGTGGGACTAGCGGGGGGAATACGCAGTATTTT
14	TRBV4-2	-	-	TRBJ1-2	CASSQAPRNYGYTF	TGTGCCAGCAGCCAAGCCCCACGGAACTATGGCTACACCTTC
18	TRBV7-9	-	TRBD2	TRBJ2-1	CASSLGNRGGLSYNEQFF	TGTGCCAGCAGCTTAGGGAATCGGGGGGGCCTCTCCTACAATGAGCAGTTCTTC
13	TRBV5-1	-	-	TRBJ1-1	CASSLSVNTEAFF	TGCGCCAGCAGCTTGTCGGTTAACACTGAAGCTTTCTTT
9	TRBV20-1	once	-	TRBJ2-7	CSSPGVQYF	TGCAGTTCACCGGGGGTGCAGTACTTC
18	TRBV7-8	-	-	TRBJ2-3	CASSVRSRTPRCTDTQYF	TGTGCCAGCAGCGTCCGTTCTCGAACACCCCGCTGCACAGATACGCAGTATTTT